Following are 14 T cell receptor beta chains from one sample sequenced in a study of cytomegalovirus exposure and HLA in healthy donors. Primers: 60 Vbeta forward and 13 Jbeta reverse. The data were produced by immunoSEQ multiplex PCR, yet TCRdb's version contains in-frame clones alone and is incomplete. Of approximately 190,000 clones in the sample, 82% are singletons; the top ten hold approximately 0.8%. The specimen sequenced was PBMCs. Source of these receptors: a woman between 18 and 30 years old in good health and CMV-seronegative.

This clone occurred once. This sequence joins TRBV7-9 and TRBJ2-5; unclear D gene. The V gene lost 5 bases and the J gene lost 4 bases, with 11 bases spanning the gap. This CDR3 region has 13 residues. Per the germline V gene, CDR1 is SEHNR and CDR2 is FQNEAQ (reference sequence). In nucleotides, the CDR3 is TGTGCCAGCAGCCAAACGGTTGGAGAGACCCAGTACTTC. This gives the protein CASSQTVGETQYF.

The rearrangement joins TRBV7-9 to TRBJ1-2; D gene unclear. From germline, CDR1 is SEHNR and CDR2 FQNEAQ (reference sequence). The CDR3 is 13 amino acids. Trimming stripped 5 bases from V and 2 bases from J, with 9 bases between. CDR3 in amino acids: CASSQELNYGYTF. CDR3 in DNA: TGTGCCAGCAGCCAGGAATTAAACTATGGCTACACCTTC.

The rearrangement uses TRBV7-3 and TRBJ2-1; 11 positions match TRBD2. The CDR3 is 15 amino acids. Germline CDR1 reads SGHTA; CDR2 reads FQGTGA. J lost 8 bases, V lost 5 bases, and 8 bases had no gene match. The CDR3 nucleotides read TGTGCCAGCAGCCTGGGACTAGCGGCGAGAGATGAGCAGTTCTTC. This sequence encodes CASSLGLAARDEQFF.

This chain joins TRBV7-8 and TRBJ1-2, with D perhaps matching TRBD1 (6 bases). V was clipped by 5 bases and J by 4 bases, with 14 bases between them. Germline lookup yields CDR1 SGHVS and CDR2 FQNEAQ. The CDR3 covers 14 residues. CDR3 sequence: CASSTKATGYGYTF. CDR3 bases: TGTGCCAGCAGCACCAAGGCGACAGGCTATGGCTACACCTTC.

This clone has a handful of counts. This chain uses TRBV27 with TRBJ2-7, with TRBD1 as a possible D gene (7 bases). The length of the CDR3 is 13 residues. V shed 4 bases and J shed 5 bases, with 12 bases lying between them. Germline CDR1 is MNHEY and CDR2 is SMNVEV (reference sequence). CDR3 region: CASSYRGGNEQYF. In DNA form, the CDR3 reads TGTGCCAGCAGTTACAGGGGAGGAAACGAGCAGTACTTC.

The chain recombines TRBV28 with TRBJ2-4, with TRBD2 identical over 8 bases. The CDR3 consists of 16 residues. Germline V lookup: CDR1 MDHEN, CDR2 SYDVKM. The junction had 13 bases not matched to a gene; V was cut back by 4 bases and J by 8 bases. CDR3 sequence reads: CASSYGLAGKGDIQYF. The CDR3 DNA reads TGTGCCAGCAGTTATGGACTAGCCGGGAAGGGGGACATTCAGTACTTC.

This chain uses TRBV2 with TRBJ1-5; weak D call: TRBD1 (6 bases). Looked up from germline, CDR1 is SNHLY and CDR2 is FYNNEI. CDR3 size: 13 residues. V lost 8 bases to trimming and J lost 4 bases, with 12 bases between them. CDR3 amino acids: CASHREWNQPQHF. In DNA form, the CDR3 reads TGTGCCAGCCACAGGGAATGGAATCAGCCCCAGCATTTT.

The genes are TRBV30 and TRBJ2-1, with no clear D. Germline CDR1 GTSNPN, CDR2 SVGIG (reference sequence). CDR3 size: 13 residues. The CDR3, as DNA: TGTCCATTCCCCCCAGAGAGCGACAATGAGCAGTTCTTC. Protein: CPFPPESDNEQFF.

This chain links TRBV7-2 with TRBJ2-5; 12 bases are shared with TRBD2. Germline V gives CDR1 SGHTA, CDR2 FQGNSA. V trimming: 2 bases; J trimming: 5 bases; junction bases outside the gene matches: 3. The CDR3 totals 15 residues. The CDR3 bases are TGTGCCAGCAGCTTACTAGCGGGAGGGTCCGAGACCCAGTACTTC. It encodes CASSLLAGGSETQYF.

This clone has just a few counts. The rearrangement joins TRBV6-6 to TRBJ2-1, with 11 nucleotides matching TRBD1. The ends lost 6 bases at V and 8 bases at J; junction bases unmatched: 9. The CDR3 runs 15 residues. CDR1 and CDR2 from the germline V gene are MNHNY and SVGAGI (reference sequence). The chain's CDR3 is CASRPGTGGVYEQFF. In DNA, the CDR3 is TGTGCCAGCAGACCTGGGACAGGGGGTGTCTATGAGCAGTTCTTC.

The V gene is TRBV27, the J gene TRBJ2-1; 10 nucleotides match TRBD2. Trimming cost V 6 bases and J 4 bases; bases outside gene matches: 3. In germline, CDR1 is MNHEY, CDR2 SMNVEV (reference sequence). This CDR3 is built from 14 residues. CDR3 amino acids: CASRWTSGYNEQFF. CDR3 coding DNA: TGTGCCAGCAGATGGACTAGCGGATACAATGAGCAGTTCTTC.

The chain combines TRBV5-1 with TRBJ1-1, with D uncertain. CDR3 length equals 13 residues. The germline V gene encodes CDR1 SGHRS and CDR2 YFSETQ. Trimming left V 6 bases short and J 2 bases short, with 11 bases between. For the CDR3, the DNA is TGCGCCAGCAAGTCCCAGATAAACACTGAAGCTTTCTTT. Protein sequence: CASKSQINTEAFF.

The chain is built from TRBV6-5 and TRBJ2-7; D is ambiguous. The V end was cut by 7 bases, the J end by 7 bases, with 8 bases between. The CDR3 runs 10 residues. In germline, CDR1 is MNHEY, CDR2 SVGAGI. CDR3 bases: TGTGCCAGCATATACAAAGAGCAGTACTTC. This codes for CASIYKEQYF.

In regard to this clone: Other DNA sequences in the same sample also yield this CDR3. V is TRBV6-5 and J is TRBJ2-7, with TRBD1 matching over 8 bases. V trimming: 0 bases; J trimming: 4 bases; junction bases outside the gene matches: 5. The germline V gene encodes CDR1 MNHEY and CDR2 SVGAGI. This CDR3 comprises 15 residues. CDR3 amino acids: CASSYSSGGGYEQYF. CDR3 nucleotides: TGTGCCAGCAGTTACTCGTCAGGGGGCGGGTACGAGCAGTACTTC.